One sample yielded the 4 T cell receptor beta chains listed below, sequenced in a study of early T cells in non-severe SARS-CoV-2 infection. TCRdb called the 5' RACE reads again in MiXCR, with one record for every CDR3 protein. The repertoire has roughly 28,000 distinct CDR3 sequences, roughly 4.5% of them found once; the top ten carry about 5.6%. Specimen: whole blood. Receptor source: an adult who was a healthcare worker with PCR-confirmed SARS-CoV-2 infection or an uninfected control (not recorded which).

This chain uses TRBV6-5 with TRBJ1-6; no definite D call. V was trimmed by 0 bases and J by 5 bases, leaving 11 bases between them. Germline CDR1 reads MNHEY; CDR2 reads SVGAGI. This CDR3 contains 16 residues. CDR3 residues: CASSYSISRNNSPLHF. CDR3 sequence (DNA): TGTGCCAGCAGTTACTCGATCTCCAGAAATAATTCACCCCTCCACTTT.

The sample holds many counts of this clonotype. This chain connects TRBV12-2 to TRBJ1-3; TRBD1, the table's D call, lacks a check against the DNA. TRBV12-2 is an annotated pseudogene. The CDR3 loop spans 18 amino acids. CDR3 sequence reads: CASRLARNRLSPGNTIYF. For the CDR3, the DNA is TGTGCAAGTCGCTTAGCGCGGAACAGGTTATCGCCTGGAAACACCATATATTTT.

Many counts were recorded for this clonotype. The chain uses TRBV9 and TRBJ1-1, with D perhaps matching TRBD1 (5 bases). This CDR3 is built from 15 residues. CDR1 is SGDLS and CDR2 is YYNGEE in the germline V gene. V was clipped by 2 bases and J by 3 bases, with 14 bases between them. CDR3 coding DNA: TGTGCCAGCAGCGTGACAGCAAAGAGCCACACTGAAGCTTTCTTT. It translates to CASSVTAKSHTEAFF. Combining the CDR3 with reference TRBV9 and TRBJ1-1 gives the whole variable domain DSGVTQTPKHLITATGQRVTLRCSPRSGDLSVYWYQQSLDQGLQFLIQYYNGEERAKGNILERFSAQQFPDLHSELNLSSLELGDSALYFCASSVTAKSHTEAFFGQGTRLTVV.

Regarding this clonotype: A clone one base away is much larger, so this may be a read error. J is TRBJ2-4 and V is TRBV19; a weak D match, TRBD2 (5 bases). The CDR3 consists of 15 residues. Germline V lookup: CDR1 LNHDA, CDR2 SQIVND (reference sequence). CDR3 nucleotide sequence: TGTGCCAGTAGTATCCGGGGTCCCGCCAAAGACATTCAGTACTTC. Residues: CASSIRGPAKDIQYF.